This TCR beta chain is drawn from a study of vaccination effects on CD4 cells after COVID-19. To note about this clone: Its antigen is undetermined.

Having been cultured for around ten days, the cells underwent CD4+ T cell isolation. According to PCR results, the person was infected with SARS-CoV-2 between March and December 2020. Two doses of BNT162b2 or mRNA-1273 vaccine were administered to participants. The CDR3 has 14 residues. Germline lookup yields CDR1 SGHNT and CDR2 YENEEA. V dropped 6 bases and J dropped 5; count of bases not matched to a gene: 6. Profiled with immunoSEQ multiplex PCR; TCRdb holds only in-frame clones, not every one. The sample includes around 44,000 clones, more than 65% seen only once; the top ten take 3% to 4%. Overall study findings and caveats: The study had few convalescent patients and no early post-infection timepoints.

The sample in question was CD4+ T cells from PBMCs cultured without peptide, obtained after COVID-19 vaccination. V usage is TRBV11-3 and J usage is TRBJ2-1; 8 bases align to TRBD2. The source is a human donor who had a prior SARS-CoV-2 infection. Here the CDR3 reads CASRAGDRDNEQFF. CDR3 sequence (DNA): TGTGCCAGCAGAGCGGGAGATCGGGACAATGAGCAGTTCTTC.